The entry that follows covers one T cell receptor (beta chain) sequence. The target antigen is unknown. The PCR had 60 Vbeta and 13 Jbeta primers. Profiled with immunoSEQ multiplex PCR; TCRdb holds only in-frame clones, not every one. The sample contains fewer than 180,000 clones, 70% to 80% of which appear only once. This record comes from a study of cytomegalovirus exposure and HLA in healthy donors. Turning to the study itself: Unique TCR beta sequences numbering some 120 million came from 150 million to 200 million T cells in an earlier analysis. HLA-typed donors were the source of about 90 million unique TCRs held in an early data release.

With V trimmed by 6 bases and J by 4 bases, 8 bases remained unmatched. The V gene's germline CDR1 is MDHEN and CDR2 SYDVKM. The CDR3 is 16 amino acids. Whole-study findings and limits: For most subjects, TCR beta sequences were reported to predict HLA-A and HLA-B alleles with accuracy.

The specimen was PBMCs. The chain uses TRBV28 and TRBJ2-7; 14 nucleotides agree with TRBD2. This receptor was obtained from a man aged 45-65 years in good health and CMV-seropositive. The chain's CDR3 is CASRPGGLAGEYEQYF. As DNA, the CDR3 is TGTGCCAGCAGACCCGGGGGACTAGCGGGAGAGTACGAGCAGTACTTC.